This entry lists 8 T cell receptor beta chains sequenced from one sample in a study of T cell responses to AZD1222 COVID-19 vaccine. The repertoire was sequenced with immunoSEQ multiplex PCR; TCRdb's copy has only in-frame clones and lacks some. The data show around 29,000 clones, 85% to 95% seen once. Here the sequenced sample was peripheral blood, taken on day 0 of AZD1222 vaccination. Every receptor here comes from an adult in good health.

This clone was detected once. The chain combines TRBV5-6 with TRBJ1-1, with unresolved D. Trimming removed 4 bases at V and 1 base at J, with 11 bases between. Germline CDR1 and CDR2: SGHDT and YYEEEE. CDR3 length: 14 residues. This CDR3 reads CASSPTWTNTEAFF. The CDR3 DNA reads as TGTGCCAGCAGCCCGACGTGGACGAACACTGAAGCTTTCTTT.

J is TRBJ2-7 and V is TRBV20-1; 7 nucleotides match TRBD2. The CDR3 is 11 amino acids. Germline trimming cut 4 bases from V and 5 bases from J; bases unmatched to any gene: 2. Per germline, CDR1 DFQATT and CDR2 SNEGSKA (reference sequence). CDR3 sequence (DNA): TGCAGTGCTACGAGCGGGGACGAGCAGTACTTC. Residues: CSATSGDEQYF.

The CDR3 nucleotides read TGTGCCAGCAAAAAGACGGATACCTACGAGCAGTACTTC. Protein: CASKKTDTYEQYF. The chain combines TRBV27 with TRBJ2-7, with no clear D. With 7 bases removed from V and 2 bases from J, the gap between germline ends came to 12 bases. The germline CDR1 and CDR2 sequences are MNHEY and SMNVEV (reference sequence). CDR3 length: 13 amino acids.

The chain links TRBV5-6 to TRBJ1-6; a weak D match, TRBD1 (6 bases). Germline-derived CDR1 and CDR2 are SGHDT and YYEEEE. The CDR3 runs 14 residues. V lost 4 bases, J lost 8 bases, and 13 bases lay in between. CDR3 sequence: CASSPPQGHSPLHF. The DNA of the CDR3 is TGTGCCAGCAGCCCACCTCAGGGGCATTCACCCCTCCACTTT. Looking up the rest from reference TRBV5-6 and TRBJ1-6 gives the full variable domain: DAGVTQSPTHLIKTRGQQVTLRCSPKSGHDTVSWYQQALGQGPQFIFQYYEEEERQRGNFPDRFSGHQFPNYSSELNVNALLLGDSALYLCASSPPQGHSPLHFGNGTRLTVT.

The V call is TRBV28, the J call TRBJ2-2; 7 bases fit TRBD1. CDR3 length: 16 amino acids. Germline assignment: CDR1 MDHEN and CDR2 SYDVKM. Germline trimming cut 6 bases from V and 4 bases from J; bases unmatched to any gene: 11. CDR3 DNA sequence: TGTGCCAGCAGCTCTCCTCGAGACAGGGCCACCGGGGAGCTGTTTTTT. Translating gives CASSSPRDRATGELFF.

This chain connects TRBV6-2 or TRBV6-3 to TRBJ2-2; unclear D gene. Trimming shortened V by 2 bases and J by 7 bases, and 8 bases separated the two germline ends. Germline lookup yields CDR1 MNHEY and CDR2 SVGEGT. CDR3 length: 13 residues. DNA for the CDR3: TGTGCCAGCAGTTACGGAGAGAGCGGGGAGCTGTTTTTT. It encodes CASSYGESGELFF.

This clone is a singleton in its sample. The J gene is TRBJ1-2, the V gene TRBV28; 10 bases are shared with TRBD1. With V trimmed by 5 bases and J by 3 bases, 6 bases remained unmatched. Germline loops: CDR1 MDHEN, CDR2 SYDVKM. CDR3 size: 15 residues. The CDR3 spells CASSTTGGEDYGYTF. DNA of the CDR3: TGTGCCAGCAGTACGACAGGGGGCGAAGACTATGGCTACACCTTC.

The genes are TRBV7-8 and TRBJ2-3, with 7 bases aligning to TRBD2. The J segment lost 4 bases and the V segment lost 4 bases, leaving 14 bases of the junction unmatched. CDR3 size: 17 residues. Germline loops: CDR1 SGHVS, CDR2 FQNEAQ. The CDR3 sequence: CASSWPVLVREADTQYF. Here the CDR3 DNA reads TGTGCCAGCAGCTGGCCTGTCCTCGTCCGGGAGGCAGATACGCAGTATTTT. The variable domain in full, completed from reference TRBV7-8 and TRBJ2-3, reads GAGVSQSPRYKVAKRGQDVALRCDPISGHVSLFWYQQALGQGPEFLTYFQNEAQLDKSGLPSDRFFAERPEGSVSTLKIQRTQQEDSAVYLCASSWPVLVREADTQYFGPGTRLTVL.